The present T cell receptor beta chain was sequenced within a study of T cells in Graves' hyperthyroidism and ophthalmopathy. Study-wide results and limits: Patients with ophthalmopathy were separated from those with stable hyperthyroidism by a 13 V-J model.

The CDR3 extends over 16 amino acids. V gave up 1 base and J gave up 1 base, with 12 bases separating them. Germline V gene sequence: CDR1 MNHEY, CDR2 SMNVEV (reference sequence). This clonotype appeared many times. Its antigen is not identified. Researchers amplified the TCR beta CDR3 regions from RNA transcripts. First-round RT-PCR with HTBI primers amplified the TCR CDR3 region. TCRdb ran MiXCR on the multiplex PCR reads and lists one entry per CDR3 protein. The sample yields hundreds of thousands of distinct CDR3 sequences, about 16% seen once. Sequencing input: blood. The chain couples TRBV27 to TRBJ2-3; possibly TRBD2 for D (6 bases). The clonotype originates from a middle-aged woman with Graves' ophthalmopathy. Written as DNA, the CDR3 is TGTGCCAGCAGTTTATTGAGGGCTAGCGGCACAGATACGCAGTATTTT. It codes for CASSLLRASGTDTQYF.